This T cell receptor beta chain was identified in a study of human T cells and chemical hapten exposure. TCRdb passed the RACE reads through MiXCR, listing each CDR3 protein once. The sample carries some 42,000 distinct CDR3 sequences, about 8.9% recorded once. Time point in this sample: patch test 2, 6 weeks after DPC sensitization. Treatment in this sample: therapeutic diphenylcyclopropenone sensitization with weekly scalp DPC. This receptor was identified in a woman in her thirties or forties with alopecia areata. Some clones in this sample may be carry-over from other donors' samples. The material was whole blood, obtained in connection with sensitization to the hapten diphenylcyclopropenone (DPC).

The CDR3 DNA reads as TGTGCCAGCAGTTCGATGTACTATGGCTACACCTTC. As protein: CASSSMYYGYTF. V gene TRBV28 combines with J gene TRBJ1-2, with D hard to call. The germline gives CDR1 MDHEN, CDR2 SYDVKM. Trimming cost V 4 bases and J 3 bases, with 6 bases left between them. CDR3 length: 12 amino acids.